This T cell receptor beta chain was captured in a study of CXCR3-negative and CXCR3-positive naive CD8 T cells. The method, 5' RACE with UMI labels, was used to prepare the TRB cDNA libraries. No DNA is given; TCRdb re-called the 5' RACE reads and lists each CDR3 protein once. This sample's clone table lists 45,000 to 65,000 distinct CDR3 sequences. Germline V gene lookup returns CDR1 MDHEN and CDR2 SYDVKM. The CDR3 length is 12 residues. Study-wide results and limits: CD5 surface expression was similar among naive subsets, and TCR strength was estimated by inference from TRB CDR3 properties. CXCR3-expressing naive cells carried TRB CDR3s more hydrophobic than those of CXCR3-negative naive cells.

Comment on this clonotype: Its specificity is unknown.

V is TRBV28 and J is TRBJ2-2. The sample consisted of naive CXCR3- CD8+ T cells from blood. Noted subset: CD45RO-CCR7+CD27+CD95- naive CD8+ T cells lacking CXCR3 (TNR3-). This receptor was taken from a human donor in good health. Some clones in this sample may be carry-over from other donors' samples. The CDR3 loop reads CASSSSAGELFF.